Listed below are T cell receptor beta chains from one sample, sequenced in a study of OX40 agonist ivuxolimab in advanced cancers. Produced via immunoSEQ multiplex PCR; TCRdb's table is partial and in-frame only. The sample holds more than 65,000 clones, roughly 84% seen once. Sequencing used CD4+ or CD8+ T cells sorted from blood, obtained in a trial of the OX40 agonist ivuxolimab. The receptors were gathered from an adult with an advanced solid tumor such as melanoma, head and neck, liver or kidney cancer. CDR3s include the opening cysteine and the closing phenylalanine or tryptophan. A D gene is named only where the DNA matches it firmly. For some rows the clone size is stated as once, few or many, or as a class when expanded; others skip it.

J | size | D | V | DNA | CDR3
TRBJ2-2 | . | . | TRBV10-2 | TGCGCCAGCAGTGAGGTGAACACCGGGGAGCTGTTTTTT | CASSEVNTGELFF
TRBJ1-1 | . | TRBD1 | TRBV7-9 | TGTGCCAGCAGACCGGGACAGGGGGCGAACACTGAAGCTTTCTTT | CASRPGQGANTEAFF
TRBJ2-1 | . | TRBD2 | TRBV5-1 | TGCGCCAGCAGGCGAGATAGCGGGATCTCCTACAATGAGCAGTTCTTC | CASRRDSGISYNEQFF
TRBJ2-1 | . | . | TRBV9 | TGTGCCAGCAGCGTAGCACTAGTGGGCATTAGGGAGCAGTTCTTC | CASSVALVGIREQFF
TRBJ2-3 | . | . | TRBV5-1 | TGCGCCAGCAGCTTGGCCCAGCGCACAGATACGCAGTATTTT | CASSLAQRTDTQYF
TRBJ2-1 | . | TRBD2 | TRBV6-1 | TGTGCCAGCAGTTTTTCGGGGAGGGGAAACAATGAGCAGTTCTTC | CASSFSGRGNNEQFF
TRBJ2-6 | . | TRBD1 | TRBV5-1 | TGCGCCAGCAGCCAGGGACAGTTCTCTGGGGCCAACGTCCTGACTTTC | CASSQGQFSGANVLTF
TRBJ2-3 | . | . | TRBV5-6 | TGTGCCAGCAGCCCCACGGGCGGGAGCACAGATACGCAGTATTTT | CASSPTGGSTDTQYF
TRBJ1-1 | few | . | TRBV29-1 | TGCAGCGTTGAGGGGCATATGAACACTGAAGCTTTCTTT | CSVEGHMNTEAFF
TRBJ1-1 | once | . | TRBV19 | TGTGCCAGTAGTATAGCGAGGGGGAACACTGAAGCTTTCTTT | CASSIARGNTEAFF
TRBJ1-1 | . | . | TRBV7-9 | TGTGCCAGCACCTTTTACAGGGAGAACACTGAAGCTTTCTTT | CASTFYRENTEAFF
TRBJ1-1 | once | . | TRBV9 | TGTGCCAGCAGCGCCTTGCAGGTGAACACTGAAGCTTTCTTT | CASSALQVNTEAFF
TRBJ1-1 | . | . | TRBV28 | TGTGCCAGCAGGCGGGCCCGAGGACAGTTGAACACTGAAGCTTTCTTT | CASRRARGQLNTEAFF
TRBJ1-5 | few | . | TRBV7-2 | TGTGCCAGCAGCTTAGCAGGGAGCAATCAGCCCCAGCATTTT | CASSLAGSNQPQHF
TRBJ2-7 | . | TRBD1 | TRBV19 | TGTGCCAGTGACCCGGGACAGGGGTCCTACGAGCAGTACTTC | CASDPGQGSYEQYF
TRBJ2-4 | . | . | TRBV7-2 | TGTGCCAGCAGCTTAGGCATCAAAAACATTCAGTACTTC | CASSLGIKNIQYF
TRBJ1-5 | . | . | TRBV6-1 | TGTGCCAGCAGTGTCGAACGGGGAAATCAGCCCCAGCATTTT | CASSVERGNQPQHF
TRBJ2-2 | . | . | TRBV12-5 | TGTGCTAGTGGTTTGGGAGTACTCGCGAACACCGGGGAGCTGTTTTTT | CASGLGVLANTGELFF
TRBJ2-1 | few | . | TRBV7-6 | TGTGCCAGCAGCCTTCGGGTAGACGATGAGCAGTTCTTC | CASSLRVDDEQFF
TRBJ1-2 | . | . | TRBV28 | TGTGCCAGCACCTTTCGCCCGGACTATTTAAGCTACACCTTC | CASTFRPDYLSYTF
TRBJ2-1 | . | . | TRBV9 | TGTGCCAGCAGCGTAGTGGACTACCACTACAATGAGCAGTTCTTC | CASSVVDYHYNEQFF
TRBJ2-1 | . | TRBD2 | TRBV5-1 | TGCGCCAGCAGCTGGGGACTAGCGGGATTCAATGAGCAGTTCTTC | CASSWGLAGFNEQFF
TRBJ2-7 | . | . | TRBV19 | TGTGCCAGTTCAGGCGGGTTGCGATACGAGCAGTACTTC | CASSGGLRYEQYF
TRBJ2-5 | . | TRBD1 | TRBV2 | TGTGCCAGCACTCCTAGGGGGACAGTGAGCTCGGAGACCCAGTACTTC | CASTPRGTVSSETQYF
TRBJ1-1 | . | . | TRBV11-1 | TGTGCCAGCAGCTTATCATCCGGGGCCACTGAAGCTTTCTTT | CASSLSSGATEAFF
TRBJ2-1 | . | TRBD2 | TRBV7-7 | TGTGCTAGCAGCCCAGGGGGACTAGCCAATGAGCAGTTCTTC | CASSPGGLANEQFF